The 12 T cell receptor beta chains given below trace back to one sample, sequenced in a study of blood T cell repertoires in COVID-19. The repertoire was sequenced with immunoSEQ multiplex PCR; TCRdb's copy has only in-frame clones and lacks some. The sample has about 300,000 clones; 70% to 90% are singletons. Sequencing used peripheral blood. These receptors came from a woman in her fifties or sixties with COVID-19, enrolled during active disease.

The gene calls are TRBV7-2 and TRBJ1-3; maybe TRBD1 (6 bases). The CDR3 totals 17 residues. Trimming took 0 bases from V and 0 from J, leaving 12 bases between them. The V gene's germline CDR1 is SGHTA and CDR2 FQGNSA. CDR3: CASSLASGANSGNTIYF. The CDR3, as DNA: TGTGCCAGCAGCTTAGCTTCAGGGGCCAACTCTGGAAACACCATATATTTT.

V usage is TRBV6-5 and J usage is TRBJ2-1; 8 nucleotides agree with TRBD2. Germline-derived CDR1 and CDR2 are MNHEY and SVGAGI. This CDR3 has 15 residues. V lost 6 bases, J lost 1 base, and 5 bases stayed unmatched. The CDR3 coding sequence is TGTGCCAGCAGGAGGACGGGGGGGTCCTACAATGAGCAGTTCTTC. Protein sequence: CASRRTGGSYNEQFF.

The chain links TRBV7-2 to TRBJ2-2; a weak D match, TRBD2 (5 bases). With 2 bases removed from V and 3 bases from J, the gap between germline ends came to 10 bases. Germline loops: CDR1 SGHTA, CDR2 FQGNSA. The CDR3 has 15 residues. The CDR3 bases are TGTGCCAGCAGCTTACGAGGGATGGACACCGGGGAGCTGTTTTTT. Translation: CASSLRGMDTGELFF.

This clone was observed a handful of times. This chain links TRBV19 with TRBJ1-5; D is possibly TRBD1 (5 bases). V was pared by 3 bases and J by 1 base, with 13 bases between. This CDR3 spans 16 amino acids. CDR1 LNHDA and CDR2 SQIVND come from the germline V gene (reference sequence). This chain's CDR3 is CASSIRGEGSNQPQHF. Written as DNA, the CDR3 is TGTGCCAGTAGTATTCGGGGGGAAGGGAGCAATCAGCCCCAGCATTTT.

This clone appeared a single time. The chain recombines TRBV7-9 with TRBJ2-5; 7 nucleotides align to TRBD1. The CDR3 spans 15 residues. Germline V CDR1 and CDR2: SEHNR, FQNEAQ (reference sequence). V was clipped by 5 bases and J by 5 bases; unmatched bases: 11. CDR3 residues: CASSPTRGFGETQYF. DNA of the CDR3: TGTGCCAGCAGCCCGACCAGGGGGTTCGGGGAGACCCAGTACTTC.

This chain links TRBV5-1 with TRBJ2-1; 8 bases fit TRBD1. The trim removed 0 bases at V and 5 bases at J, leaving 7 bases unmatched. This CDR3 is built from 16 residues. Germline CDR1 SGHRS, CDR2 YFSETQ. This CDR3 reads CASSLGAGGEHNEQFF. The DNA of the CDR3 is TGCGCCAGCAGCTTGGGGGCAGGGGGCGAACACAATGAGCAGTTCTTC. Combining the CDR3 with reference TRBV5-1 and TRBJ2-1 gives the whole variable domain KAGVTQTPRYLIKTRGQQVTLSCSPISGHRSVSWYQQTPGQGLQFLFEYFSETQRNKGNFPGRFSGRQFSNSRSEMNVSTLELGDSALYLCASSLGAGGEHNEQFFGPGTRLTVL.

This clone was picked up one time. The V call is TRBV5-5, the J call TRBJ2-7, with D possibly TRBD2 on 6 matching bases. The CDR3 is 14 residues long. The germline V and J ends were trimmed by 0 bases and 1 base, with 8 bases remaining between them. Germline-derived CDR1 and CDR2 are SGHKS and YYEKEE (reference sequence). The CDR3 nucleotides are TGTGCCAGCAGCTTGGCCGGGACTTCCTACGAGCAGTACTTC. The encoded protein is CASSLAGTSYEQYF. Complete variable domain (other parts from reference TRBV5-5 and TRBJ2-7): DAGVTQSPTHLIKTRGQQVTLRCSPISGHKSVSWYQQVLGQGPQFIFQYYEKEERGRGNFPDRFSARQFPNYSSELNVNALLLGDSALYLCASSLAGTSYEQYFGPGTRLTVT.

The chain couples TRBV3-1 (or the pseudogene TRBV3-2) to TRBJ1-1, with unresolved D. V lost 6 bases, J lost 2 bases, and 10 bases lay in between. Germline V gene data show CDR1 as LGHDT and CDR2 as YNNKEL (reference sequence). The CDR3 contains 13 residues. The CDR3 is CASRSLLNTEAFF. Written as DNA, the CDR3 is TGTGCCAGCAGGTCACTGTTAAACACTGAAGCTTTCTTT.

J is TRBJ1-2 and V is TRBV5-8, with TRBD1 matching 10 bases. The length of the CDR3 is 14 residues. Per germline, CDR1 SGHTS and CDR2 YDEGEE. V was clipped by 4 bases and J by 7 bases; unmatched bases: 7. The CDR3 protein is CASSPYGTGVGYTF. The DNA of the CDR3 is TGTGCCAGCAGCCCGTATGGGACAGGGGTTGGCTACACCTTC.

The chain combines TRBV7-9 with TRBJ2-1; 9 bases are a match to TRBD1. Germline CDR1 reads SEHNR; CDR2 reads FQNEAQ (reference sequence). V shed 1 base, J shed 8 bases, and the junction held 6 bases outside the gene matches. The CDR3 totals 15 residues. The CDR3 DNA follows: TGTGCCAGCAGCTTAGTCTCTAACAGGGGGCATGAGCAGTTCTTC. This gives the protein CASSLVSNRGHEQFF.

The CDR3 sequence: CASSPQGGRARDTGELFF. The CDR3 coding sequence is TGTGCCAGCAGTCCCCAAGGCGGGAGGGCTAGGGACACCGGGGAGCTGTTTTTT. The chain combines TRBV2 with TRBJ2-2, with TRBD2 identical over 9 bases. The CDR3 length is 18 residues. Germline V CDR1 and CDR2: SNHLY, FYNNEI. V shed 5 bases, J shed 3 bases, and the junction held 13 bases outside the gene matches.

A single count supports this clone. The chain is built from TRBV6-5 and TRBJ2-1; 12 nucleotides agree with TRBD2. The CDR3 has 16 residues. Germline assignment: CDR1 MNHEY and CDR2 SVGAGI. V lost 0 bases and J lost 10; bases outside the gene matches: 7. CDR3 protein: CASSYSGLAGLGEQFF. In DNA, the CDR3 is TGTGCCAGCAGTTACTCGGGACTAGCGGGTTTGGGGGAGCAGTTCTTC.